This T cell receptor beta chain came from a study of T-cell reconstitution after alpha-beta-depleted transplantation in children. Molecular barcoding with unique molecular identifiers was used for the TCRbeta library. Using its own MiXCR run on the PCR reads, TCRdb lists one record per CDR3 protein. The table lists 600,000 to 800,000 distinct CDR3 sequences, around 14% of them singletons, with 0.79% in the top ten. The CDR3 has 15 residues. The V end was cut by 0 bases, the J end by 4 bases, with 12 bases between. Germline-derived CDR1 and CDR2 are LNHNV and YYDKDF (reference sequence). V usage is TRBV15 and J usage is TRBJ1-1, with no clear D. This TCR derives from a girl aged 2 to 10 with congenital amegakaryocytic thrombocytopenia, due to receive a stem cell transplant. This sample comprised PBMCs, obtained before TCRalphabeta/CD19-depleted stem cell transplant. This chain's CDR3 is CATSRDFQEITEAFF. As DNA, the CDR3 is TGTGCCACCAGCAGAGACTTCCAGGAGATCACTGAAGCTTTCTTT.